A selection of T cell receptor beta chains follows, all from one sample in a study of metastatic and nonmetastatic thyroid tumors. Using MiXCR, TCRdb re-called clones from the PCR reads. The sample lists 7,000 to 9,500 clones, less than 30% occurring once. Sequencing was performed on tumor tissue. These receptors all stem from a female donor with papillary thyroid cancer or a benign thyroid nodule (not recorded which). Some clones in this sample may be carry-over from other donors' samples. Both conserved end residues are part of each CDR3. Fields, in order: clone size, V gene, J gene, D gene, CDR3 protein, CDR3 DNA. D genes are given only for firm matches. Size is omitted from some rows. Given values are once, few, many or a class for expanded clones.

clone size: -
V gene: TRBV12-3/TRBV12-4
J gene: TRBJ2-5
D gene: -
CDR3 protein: CASSLSETQYF
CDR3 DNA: TGTGCCAGCAGTTTATCGGAGACCCAGTACTTC

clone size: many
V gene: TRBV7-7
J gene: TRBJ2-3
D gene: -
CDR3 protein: CASSPTGFWDTQYF
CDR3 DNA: TGTGCTAGCAGCCCGACGGGTTTTTGGGATACGCAGTATTTT

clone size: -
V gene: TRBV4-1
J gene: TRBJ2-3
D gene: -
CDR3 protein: CASASADRTDTQYF
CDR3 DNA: TGCGCCAGCGCCTCTGCGGATAGAACAGATACGCAGTATTTT

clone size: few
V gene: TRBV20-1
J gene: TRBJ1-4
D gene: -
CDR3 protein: CSASKGSSNEKLFF
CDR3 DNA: TGCAGTGCTAGTAAAGGGTCTTCTAATGAAAAACTGTTTTTT

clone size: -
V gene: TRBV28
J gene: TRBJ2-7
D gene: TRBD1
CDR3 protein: CASRSGGTGKYEQYF
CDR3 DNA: TGTGCCAGCCGCTCCGGGGGGACAGGGAAGTACGAGCAGTACTTC

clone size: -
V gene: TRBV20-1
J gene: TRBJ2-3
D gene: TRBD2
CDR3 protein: CSAPIPGGSARDTQYF
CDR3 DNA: TGCAGTGCTCCAATACCGGGCGGGAGCGCTAGGGATACGCAGTATTTT

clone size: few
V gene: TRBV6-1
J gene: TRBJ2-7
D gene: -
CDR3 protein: CASRPPGQSYEQYF
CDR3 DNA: TGTGCCAGCAGGCCCCCGGGACAATCCTACGAGCAGTACTTC

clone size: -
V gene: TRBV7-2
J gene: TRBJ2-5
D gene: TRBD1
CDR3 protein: CASSFQDRGSKTQYF
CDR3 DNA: TGTGCCAGCAGCTTTCAGGACAGGGGATCAAAGACCCAGTACTTC

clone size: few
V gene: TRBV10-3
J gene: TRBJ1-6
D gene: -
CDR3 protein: CATGGELNSPLHF
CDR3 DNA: TGTGCCACCGGAGGGGAGCTTAATTCACCCCTCCACTTT

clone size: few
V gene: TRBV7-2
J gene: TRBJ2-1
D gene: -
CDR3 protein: CASSPQGNEQFF
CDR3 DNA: TGTGCCAGCAGCCCTCAGGGCAATGAGCAGTTCTTC

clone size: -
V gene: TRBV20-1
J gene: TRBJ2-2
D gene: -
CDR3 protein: CSARSPQGSNTGELFF
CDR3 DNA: TGCAGTGCTAGATCTCCCCAGGGATCCAACACCGGGGAGCTGTTTTTT